This entry describes one T cell receptor (beta chain). The antigen is not known. Vbeta (60) and Jbeta (13) primers were used in the PCR. TCRdb keeps only in-frame clones here, not all; method: immunoSEQ multiplex PCR. The profile covers 130,000 or so clones, with over 70% appearing a single time and less than 3.5% taken by the ten largest. The sample originates from a study of cytomegalovirus exposure and HLA in healthy donors. Points from the study as a whole: Clonal expansion, a later analysis showed, was greater in HLA-associated TCR beta chains than in equally common others.

This CDR3 comprises 12 residues. Germline values: CDR1 SSHAT, CDR2 FNYEAQ (reference sequence). Whereas donors were nominally healthy upon sampling, unrecorded immune exposures were probable. The chain uses TRBV7-7 and TRBJ2-7; 8 bases agree with TRBD2. Material: PBMCs. The TCR was taken from a woman aged 40 to 50 in good health and CMV-seropositive. CDR3 coding DNA: TGTGACGCGGGGGGCCCCTCCTACGAGCAGTACTTC. This sequence encodes CDAGGPSYEQYF.